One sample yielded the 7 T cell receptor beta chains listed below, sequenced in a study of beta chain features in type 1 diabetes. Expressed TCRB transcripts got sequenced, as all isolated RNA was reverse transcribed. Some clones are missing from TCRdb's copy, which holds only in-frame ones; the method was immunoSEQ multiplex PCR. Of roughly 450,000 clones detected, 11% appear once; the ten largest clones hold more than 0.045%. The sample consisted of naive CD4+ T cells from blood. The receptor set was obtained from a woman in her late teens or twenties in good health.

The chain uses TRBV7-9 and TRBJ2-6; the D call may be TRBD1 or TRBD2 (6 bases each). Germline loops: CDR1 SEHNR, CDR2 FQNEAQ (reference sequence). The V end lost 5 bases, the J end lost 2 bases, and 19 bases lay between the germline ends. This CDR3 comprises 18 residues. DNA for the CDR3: TGTGCCAGCAGCAATGGCGGGAAAGGGACAACTGGGGCCAACGTCCTGACTTTC. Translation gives CASSNGGKGTTGANVLTF. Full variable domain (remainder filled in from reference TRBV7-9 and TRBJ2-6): DTGVSQNPRHKITKRGQNVTFRCDPISEHNRLYWYRQTLGQGPEFLTYFQNEAQLEKSRLLSDRFSAERPKGSFSTLEIQRTEQGDSAMYLCASSNGGKGTTGANVLTFGAGSRLTVL.

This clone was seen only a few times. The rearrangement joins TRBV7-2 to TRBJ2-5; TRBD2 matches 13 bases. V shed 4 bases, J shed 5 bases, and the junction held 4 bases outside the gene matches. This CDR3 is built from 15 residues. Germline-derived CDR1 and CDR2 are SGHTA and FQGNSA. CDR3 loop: CASSSELAGGETQYF. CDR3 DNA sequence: TGTGCCAGCAGCTCCGAACTAGCGGGAGGGGAGACCCAGTACTTC.

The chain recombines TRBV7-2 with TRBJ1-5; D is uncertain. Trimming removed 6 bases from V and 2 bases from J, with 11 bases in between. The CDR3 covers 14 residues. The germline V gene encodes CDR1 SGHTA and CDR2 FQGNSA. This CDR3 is CASSPESGNQPQHF. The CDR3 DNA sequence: TGTGCCAGCAGTCCCGAGTCAGGCAATCAGCCCCAGCATTTT.

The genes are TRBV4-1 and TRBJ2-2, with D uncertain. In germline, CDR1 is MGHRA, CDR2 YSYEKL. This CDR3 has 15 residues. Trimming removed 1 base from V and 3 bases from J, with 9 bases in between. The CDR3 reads CASSQVGTYTGELFF. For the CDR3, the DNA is TGCGCCAGCAGCCAAGTCGGCACCTACACCGGGGAGCTGTTTTTT.

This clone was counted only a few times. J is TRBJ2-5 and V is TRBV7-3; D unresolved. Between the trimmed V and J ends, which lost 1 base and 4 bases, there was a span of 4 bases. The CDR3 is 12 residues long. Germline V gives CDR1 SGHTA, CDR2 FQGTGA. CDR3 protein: CASSLIGETQYF. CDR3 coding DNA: TGTGCCAGCAGCTTAATTGGAGAGACCCAGTACTTC.

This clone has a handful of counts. CDR3 sequence reads: CASSQDAGTAGGQYF. CDR3 DNA: TGTGCCAGCAGCCAAGACGCCGGGACAGCCGGTGGCCAGTACTTC. V is TRBV14 and J is TRBJ2-5; TRBD1 matches at 7 bases. Looked up from germline, CDR1 is SGHDN and CDR2 is FVKESK. V lost 0 bases and J lost 10; bases outside the gene matches: 11. The CDR3 has 15 residues.

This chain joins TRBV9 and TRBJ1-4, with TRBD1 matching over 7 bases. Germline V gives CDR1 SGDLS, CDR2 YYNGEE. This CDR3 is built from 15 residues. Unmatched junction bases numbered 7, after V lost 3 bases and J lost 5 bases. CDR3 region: CASSARQGPNEKLFF. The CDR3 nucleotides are TGTGCCAGCAGCGCACGACAGGGTCCCAATGAAAAACTGTTTTTT.